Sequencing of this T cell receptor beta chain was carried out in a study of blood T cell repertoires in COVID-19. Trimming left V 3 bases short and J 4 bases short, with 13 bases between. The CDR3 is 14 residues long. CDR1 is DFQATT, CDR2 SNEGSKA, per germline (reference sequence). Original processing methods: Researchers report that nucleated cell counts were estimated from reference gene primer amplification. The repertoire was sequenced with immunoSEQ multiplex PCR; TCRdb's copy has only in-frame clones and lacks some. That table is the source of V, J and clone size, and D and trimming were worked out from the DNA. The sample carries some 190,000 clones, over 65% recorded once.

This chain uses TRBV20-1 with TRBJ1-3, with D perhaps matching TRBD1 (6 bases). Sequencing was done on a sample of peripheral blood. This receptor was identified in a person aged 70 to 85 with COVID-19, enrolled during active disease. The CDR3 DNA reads TGCAGTGCTAGTAAGGGGGTCGGGGGAAACACCATATATTTT. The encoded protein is CSASKGVGGNTIYF.